This TCR beta chain appears in the sequencing data of a study of beta chain features in type 1 diabetes. The study, taken as a whole, reports: Shorter TCRB CDR3s, moderately but significantly so, marked every one of the four CD4+ subsets in Type 1 diabetes patients. Researchers reported that naive, central memory and Treg TCRB repertoires appeared more similar in patients than in healthy donors.

This CDR3 contains 12 residues. Germline V gene lookup returns CDR1 LNHDA and CDR2 SQIVND (reference sequence). The ends lost 3 bases at V and 13 bases at J; junction bases unmatched: 3. The table lists this clone with a few counts. The target antigen is unknown. Investigators reverse transcribed all isolated RNA, so they sequenced expressed TCRB transcripts. Some 3.4 million reads were obtained on average from naive, central memory and regulatory T cell samples. The method was immunoSEQ multiplex PCR; TCRdb's version includes in-frame clones alone and lacks a portion of them. The sample has roughly 340,000 clones, 10% to 15% seen once; the top ten hold approximately 0.011%. CD45RO/CCR7/CD25/CD127/CD95/CD27 separated CD4+ naive, central memory, regulatory and stem cell-like memory cells by sorting.

The sequenced sample was naive CD4+ T cells from blood. The sequence came from a young woman with type 1 diabetes. The V and J genes are TRBV19 and TRBJ1-4, with 9 bases aligning to TRBD1. The CDR3, as DNA: TGTGCCAGTAGTATGGGACAGGGAGGACTGTTTTTT. Residues: CASSMGQGGLFF. The full variable domain, its missing parts supplied by reference TRBV19 and TRBJ1-4, is DGGITQSPKYLFRKEGQNVTLSCEQNLNHDAMYWYRQDPGQGLRLIYYSQIVNDFQKGDIAEGYSVSREKKESFPLTVTSAQKNPTAFYLCASSMGQGGLFFGSGTQLSVL.